In its sample, the clone carrying this T cell receptor (beta chain) was seen a few times. Its matching antigen is unknown. Individual cDNA molecules were tagged with unique molecular identifiers, the study reported. A single record per CDR3 protein comes from TCRdb applying MiXCR to the 5' RACE reads. Among over 90,000 distinct CDR3 sequences, approximately 12% were seen once, and the ten largest hold 4.4%. The data originate from a study of early T cells in non-severe SARS-CoV-2 infection. On the study more broadly: Whole-blood bulk RNA, unsorted, was sequenced, and chains were unpaired. General observations from the study: Anti-spike CD8 responses were favored in VDJdb matching, and private and CD4 specificities were missed.

V was clipped by 7 bases and J by 4 bases, with 5 bases between them. The CDR3 sequence is 11 residues long. CDR1 and CDR2 from the germline V gene are SGDLS and YYNGEE. The chain carries TRBV9 and TRBJ2-2; D call uncertain. Sequences were derived from whole blood, sampled at baseline. This TCR derives from an adult who was a healthcare worker with PCR-confirmed SARS-CoV-2 infection or an uninfected control (not recorded which). The CDR3 DNA reads as TGTGCCAGCGCCCTCACCGGGGAGCTGTTTTTT. This translates into CASALTGELFF. Looking up the rest from reference TRBV9 and TRBJ2-2 gives the full variable domain: DSGVTQTPKHLITATGQRVTLRCSPRSGDLSVYWYQQSLDQGLQFLIQYYNGEERAKGNILERFSAQQFPDLHSELNLSSLELGDSALYFCASALTGELFFGEGSRLTVL.